One and the same sample provided the 18 T cell receptor beta chains below, sequenced in a study of T cell repertoires in cytomegalovirus infection. No antigen has been assigned to these receptors. TCRdb analysed the reads with MiXCR anew, one entry per CDR3 protein. The sample consists of some 590,000 distinct CDR3 sequences, 40% of them appearing once. The material sequenced was cultured PBMCs, taken from culture after CMV antigen stimulation. These receptors were collected from a human donor in good health (CMV status not recorded). Some clones in this sample may be carry-over from other donors' samples.

This clonotype came up a few times. The chain recombines TRBV27 with TRBJ2-4, with D uncertain. Germline assignment: CDR1 MNHEY and CDR2 SMNVEV (reference sequence). Trimming removed 6 bases at V and 9 bases at J, with 15 bases between. There are 13 residues in the CDR3. The chain's CDR3 is CASRRTRDGIQYF. The CDR3 nucleotides read TGTGCCAGCAGGCGAACCCGTGATGGCATTCAGTACTTC.

This clonotype turned up a few times. The chain is built from TRBV20-1 and TRBJ2-3; TRBD2 aligns across 7 bases. Per germline, CDR1 DFQATT and CDR2 SNEGSKA (reference sequence). The CDR3 contains 14 residues. V lost 4 bases and J lost 1; bases outside the gene matches: 5. CDR3 in amino acids: CSAIRAGGTDTQYF. CDR3 DNA: TGCAGTGCTATTCGGGCGGGGGGCACAGATACGCAGTATTTT.

The table lists this clonotype with a few counts. The rearrangement uses TRBV7-4 and TRBJ1-4, with 7 bases that match TRBD1. V lost 1 base to trimming and J lost 3 bases; unmatched junction nucleotides: 2. CDR3 length: 15 amino acids. Germline CDR1 reads SGHVT; CDR2 reads SQSDAQ. This chain's CDR3 is CASSLVGTANEKLFF. CDR3 coding DNA: TGTGCCAGCAGCTTAGTGGGGACAGCTAATGAAAAACTGTTTTTT.

This rearrangement joins TRBV6-2 or TRBV6-3 to TRBJ2-1; D is possibly TRBD1 (5 bases). Deletions cut 4 bases from V and 1 base from J, with 11 bases between. This CDR3 contains 15 residues. Per germline, CDR1 MNHEY and CDR2 SVGEGT. The CDR3 nucleotides read TGTGCCAGCAGTTTAGACAGTGGGTCCTACAATGAGCAGTTCTTC. This gives the protein CASSLDSGSYNEQFF.

There are a few counts of this clonotype. The CDR3 DNA reads TGTGCCAGCAGCTCCGCGGTGGGCAGGCTGAATGAAAAACTGTTTTTT. Amino acid sequence: CASSSAVGRLNEKLFF. The genes are TRBV7-8 and TRBJ1-4; D call uncertain. The ends were cut back, 4 bases at V and 5 bases at J, with 17 bases in the middle. The CDR3 is 16 residues long. From germline, CDR1 is SGHVS and CDR2 FQNEAQ.

The chain recombines TRBV5-6 with TRBJ2-1; the D is unclear. The CDR3 loop spans 17 amino acids. The germline V gene has CDR1 SGHDT and CDR2 YYEEEE. Trimming removed 4 bases from V and 5 bases from J, with 22 bases in between. The chain's CDR3 is CASSRYITAPKNNEQFF. The DNA for the CDR3 is TGTGCCAGCAGCCGTTACATTACAGCCCCGAAAAACAATGAGCAGTTCTTC.

The chain combines TRBV20-1 with TRBJ1-1; unclear D gene. The CDR3 covers 11 residues. V was trimmed by 2 bases and J by 6 bases, leaving 7 bases between them. Germline V lookup: CDR1 DFQATT, CDR2 SNEGSKA (reference sequence). CDR3 DNA sequence: TGCAGTGCTAGACGCACCTCTGAAGCTTTCTTT. Translation: CSARRTSEAFF.

This clonotype was seen a few times. The chain recombines TRBV6-1 with TRBJ1-2; D unclear. Germline values: CDR1 MNHNS, CDR2 SASEGT. V gave up 6 bases and J gave up 8 bases, with 10 bases separating them. This CDR3 comprises 11 residues. In nucleotides, the CDR3 is TGTGCCAGCAGCCAAGTTTGGGGCTACACCTTC. Encoded protein: CASSQVWGYTF.

There are a few counts of this clonotype. V gene TRBV15 combines with J gene TRBJ2-6; the match to TRBD1 covers 7 bases. This CDR3 spans 19 amino acids. Germline trimming cut 1 base from V and 0 bases from J; bases unmatched to any gene: 9. CDR1 is LNHNV and CDR2 is YYDKDF in the germline V gene (reference sequence). Here the CDR3 DNA reads TGTGCCACCAGCAGAGGTCCTGGACAGGAACTCTCTGGGGCCAACGTCCTGACTTTC. Amino acids: CATSRGPGQELSGANVLTF.

V usage is TRBV4-1 and J usage is TRBJ2-1, with 12 bases identical to TRBD2. The germline CDR1 and CDR2 sequences are MGHRA and YSYEKL. V lost 3 bases, J lost 7 bases, and 4 bases stayed unmatched. The CDR3 has 15 amino acids. The CDR3 nucleotides read TGCGCCAGCAGCCAGACGCTAGCGGGAGGGAATGAGCAGTTCTTC. It codes for CASSQTLAGGNEQFF.

This clonotype showed up many times. J is TRBJ2-3 and V is TRBV7-2; TRBD2 matches 10 bases. The V gene's germline CDR1 is SGHTA and CDR2 FQGNSA. Losses at the gene ends were 2 bases for V and 4 bases for J; bases not matched to a gene: 9. There are 17 residues in the CDR3. CDR3 residues: CASSLRASGRWADTQYF. As DNA, the CDR3 is TGTGCCAGCAGCTTACGAGCTAGCGGGAGATGGGCAGATACGCAGTATTTT. Full variable domain (rest looked up from reference TRBV7-2 and TRBJ2-3): GAGVSQSPSNKVTEKGKDVELRCDPISGHTALYWYRQSLGQGLEFLIYFQGNSAPDKSGLPSDRFSAERTGGSVSTLTIQRTQQEDSAVYLCASSLRASGRWADTQYFGPGTRLTVL.

This clonotype was observed a few times. This sequence joins TRBV9 and TRBJ2-2; TRBD2 aligns across 9 bases. This CDR3 contains 16 residues. Germline V gene data show CDR1 as SGDLS and CDR2 as YYNGEE. J gave up 1 base and V 4 bases, and 5 bases lay outside the gene matches. CDR3 sequence (DNA): TGTGCCAGCAGCCCGCCACTAGCGGGGAACACCGGGGAGCTGTTTTTT. This codes for CASSPPLAGNTGELFF. Based on the CDR3 plus reference TRBV9 and TRBJ2-2, the full variable domain is DSGVTQTPKHLITATGQRVTLRCSPRSGDLSVYWYQQSLDQGLQFLIQYYNGEERAKGNILERFSAQQFPDLHSELNLSSLELGDSALYFCASSPPLAGNTGELFFGEGSRLTVL.

The chain couples TRBV7-6 to TRBJ1-1, with 7 nucleotides matching TRBD1. Losses at the gene ends were 6 bases for V and 7 bases for J; bases not matched to a gene: 8. Germline CDR1 is SGHVS and CDR2 is FNYEAQ. The CDR3 has 13 residues. CDR3 in amino acids: CASRGPGQFEAFF. The CDR3 DNA follows: TGTGCCAGCAGGGGTCCGGGACAGTTTGAAGCTTTCTTT. Looking up the rest from reference TRBV7-6 and TRBJ1-1 gives the full variable domain: GAGVSQSPRYKVTKRGQDVALRCDPISGHVSLYWYRQALGQGPEFLTYFNYEAQQDKSGLPNDRFSAERPEGSISTLTIQRTEQRDSAMYRCASRGPGQFEAFFGQGTRLTVV.

This clonotype has just a few counts. The chain combines TRBV4-2 with TRBJ2-5, with D hard to call. Between the trimmed V and J ends, which lost 5 bases and 5 bases, there was a span of 15 bases. The germline V gene has CDR1 LGHNA and CDR2 YNFKEQ. This CDR3 is built from 14 residues. The CDR3 loop is CASSSSALRETQYF. The CDR3 DNA sequence: TGTGCCAGCAGCTCGAGTGCTCTGCGGGAGACCCAGTACTTC.

The V call is TRBV7-8, the J call TRBJ2-3; D gene uncertain. Trimming left V 6 bases short and J 2 bases short, with 18 bases between. The CDR3 spans 16 residues. Germline V gene lookup returns CDR1 SGHVS and CDR2 FQNEAQ. The CDR3 region has the DNA TGTGCCAGCAGTTTGAGCCCGGGCCTTCTCACAGATACGCAGTATTTT. Its translation: CASSLSPGLLTDTQYF.

This clonotype has just one count. The genes are TRBV20-1 and TRBJ2-3; TRBD1 is a possible D gene (7 bases). The V end lost 5 bases, the J end lost 1 base, and 13 bases lay between the germline ends. This CDR3 contains 14 residues. CDR1 is DFQATT and CDR2 is SNEGSKA in the germline V gene (reference sequence). The CDR3 is CSALDRRGTDTQYF. CDR3 nucleotides: TGCAGTGCTTTGGACAGGAGGGGCACAGATACGCAGTATTTT.

This clonotype was observed a single time. The rearrangement uses TRBV6-6 and TRBJ2-5, with TRBD2 identical over 10 bases. After removal of 4 bases from V and 4 bases from J, the junction contained 9 bases not matched to a gene. Germline loops: CDR1 MNHNY, CDR2 SVGAGI (reference sequence). CDR3 size: 16 residues. CDR3 bases: TGTGCCAGCAGTTCTCATTTAGCGGGGGGCGGAGAGACCCAGTACTTC. Protein: CASSSHLAGGGETQYF.

The rearrangement links TRBV20-1 to TRBJ1-5; 7 bases line up with TRBD1. V lost 3 bases and J lost 4; bases outside the gene matches: 3. Looked up from germline, CDR1 is DFQATT and CDR2 is SNEGSKA (reference sequence). The CDR3 spans 13 residues. CDR3 protein: CSARGDRNQPQHF. The CDR3 coding sequence is TGCAGTGCTAGGGGGGACAGAAATCAGCCCCAGCATTTT.